This is a list of T cell receptor beta chains from one sample in a study of cytomegalovirus exposure and HLA in healthy donors. Using immunoSEQ multiplex PCR, the repertoire was profiled, and TCRdb retains in-frame clones only, with some absent. The table has about 180,000 clones, approximately 79% seen once; the top ten hold 0.69%. Sequencing was done on a sample of PBMCs. The source of these receptors is a woman in her thirties or forties in good health and CMV-seronegative. The CDR3 runs from the conserved cysteine through the conserved F or W.

V: TRBV9; CDR3: CASSVGTSGTRTDTQYF
V: TRBV11-3; CDR3: CASSLGSFGSYNEQFF
V: TRBV5-4; CDR3: CASSLEGGVLGGYTF
V: TRBV10-2; CDR3: CASSRTGENTEAFF
V: TRBV7-6; CDR3: CASSAPGGTEAFF
V: TRBV15; CDR3: CATSRELAGASYEQYF
V: TRBV28; CDR3: CASSQPPDRVRYEQYF
V: TRBV6-5; CDR3: CASSADIYGYTF
V: TRBV2; CDR3: CASRDLGTARGYTF
V: TRBV7-2; CDR3: CASSPRTGKNQPQHF
V: TRBV28; CDR3: CASSLSTGTGLSYNEQFF
V: TRBV18; CDR3: CASSPTGSGTEAFF
V: TRBV5-6; CDR3: CASSHPVGGASGELFF
V: TRBV28; CDR3: CASSGQGSHTDTQYF
V: TRBV9; CDR3: CASSPGQSSYEQYF
V: TRBV13; CDR3: CASCLAGGPKNIQYF
V: TRBV7-9; CDR3: CASSWDRGFYEQYF
V: TRBV11-3; CDR3: CASSSLAGGHGEQYF
V: TRBV4-1; CDR3: CASSQVSAGGSYNEQFF
V: TRBV30; CDR3: CAWSVTGYSNQPQHF
V: TRBV2; CDR3: CASSLSGGAFF
V: TRBV6-1; CDR3: CASSIRGNTEAFF
V: TRBV7-2; CDR3: CASSLEGATWNEQFF
V: TRBV19; CDR3: CASSSLTGTGGYEQYF
V: TRBV10-3; CDR3: CATSGDRGNEQYF
V: TRBV2; CDR3: CASSFGRGNTEAFF
V: TRBV30; CDR3: CAWSLTLVKGAAFF
V: TRBV7-8; CDR3: CASSSRGKTGGNYGYTF
V: TRBV2; CDR3: CATHRNTEAFF
V: TRBV20-1; CDR3: CSGVWHAEQYF
V: TRBV5-4; CDR3: CASSSQGNSYEQYF
V: TRBV9; CDR3: CASSVGSGGVGEQYF
V: TRBV5-4; CDR3: CASSLPDADEQYF
V: TRBV9; CDR3: CASSVAEGPGGETQYF
V: TRBV14; CDR3: CASSQFPQGRTTEAFF
V: TRBV9; CDR3: CASSVRGGRGGSQYF
V: TRBV29-1; CDR3: CSVDRGGRASHTQYF
V: TRBV19; CDR3: CASSSGGARGELFF
V: TRBV28; CDR3: CASSLLSGANTEAFF